The source of this T cell receptor (beta chain) is a study of CD8 T cells in ankylosing spondylitis. Findings and limits, study-wide: Prior literature has documented some motif variants in synovial fluid and blood from reactive arthritis. The disease-linked clones had a CD8+ phenotype and low blood frequencies. Blood from ankylosing spondylitis patients appeared to carry a characteristic roughly 8-variant TCR beta motif.

Ten or more counts support this clonotype. Its target is unknown. Using quantitative 5'-RACE with molecular barcodes, the authors made TCR beta libraries. TCRdb processed the 5' RACE reads anew with MiXCR; each CDR3 protein has one entry. Here the sample spans 100,000 to 150,000 distinct CDR3 sequences, roughly a tenth being singletons. CDR1 SQVTM and CDR2 ANQGSEA come from the germline V gene. V lost 6 bases, J lost 6 bases, and 14 bases lay in between. There are 12 residues in the CDR3. Material for sequencing was blood, either unsorted or a sorted T cell fraction (not recorded which). This receptor was taken from a male donor with ankylosing spondylitis or in good health (not recorded which). This chain links TRBV29-1 with TRBJ1-1, with D perhaps matching TRBD1 (5 bases). The CDR3 DNA is TGCAGCGTGTACAGGTTGGGGTCTGAAGCTTTCTTT. It encodes CSVYRLGSEAFF.